The T cell receptor (beta chain) under discussion was sequenced for a study of beta chain features in type 1 diabetes. Points from the study as a whole: Shortening of TCRB CDR3s, moderate but significant, appeared in all four CD4+ subsets of Type 1 diabetes patients. With patients and controls alike, PCR might favor shorter templates to an equal degree.

Expressed TCRB transcripts were sequenced, since all the RNA that had been isolated was reverse transcribed. Approximately 3.5 million reads was the average for naive, central memory and regulatory T cell samples. Libraries were prepared by immunoSEQ multiplex PCR; TCRdb keeps only in-frame clonotypes and omits some of them. The profile covers 250,000 to 350,000 clones, with roughly an eighth appearing a single time and 0.015% to 0.02% taken by the ten largest. V shed 6 bases, J shed 6 bases, and the junction held 10 bases outside the gene matches. The CDR3 has 15 residues. Germline assignment: CDR1 MDHEN and CDR2 SYDVKM. CD45RO/CCR7/CD25/CD127/CD95/CD27 staining was used to isolate CD4+ naive, central memory, regulatory and stem cell-like memory cells by sorting. Every sorted population was more than 98% pure. In this sample, this clone turned up a few times. Its antigen remains unknown.

The receptor comes from a man younger than 45 with type 1 diabetes. J is TRBJ1-4 and V is TRBV28; TRBD1 agrees at 7 bases. Material: naive CD4+ T cells from blood. CDR3 region: CASRLPQGGYEKLFF. CDR3 sequence (DNA): TGTGCCAGCAGACTACCTCAGGGGGGCTATGAAAAACTGTTTTTT.